Listed below are T cell receptor beta chains from one sample, sequenced in a study of early T cells in non-severe SARS-CoV-2 infection. TCRdb processed the 5' RACE reads anew with MiXCR; each CDR3 protein has one entry. The sample holds about 41,000 distinct CDR3 sequences, approximately 10% seen once. Sequenced: whole blood. Receptors were obtained from an adult who was a healthcare worker with PCR-confirmed SARS-CoV-2 infection or an uninfected control (not recorded which). Both conserved end residues are part of each CDR3. The order of the fields is D gene, clone size, V gene, J gene, CDR3 protein, CDR3 DNA. The D gene is left open where the match is weak. Only part of the rows carry a size: once, few, many, or a class if the clone is expanded.

>-|-|TRBV29-1|TRBJ1-5
CSVATGTHQPQHF
TGCAGCGTCGCGACAGGAACCCATCAGCCCCAGCATTTT
>-|-|TRBV11-2|TRBJ2-5
CASSYRTAGPGETQYF
TGTGCCAGCAGCTATCGGACAGCCGGTCCTGGGGAGACCCAGTACTTC
>-|-|TRBV12-3/TRBV12-4|TRBJ2-3
CASSLGGGFTDTQYF
TGTGCCAGCAGTTTAGGGGGGGGCTTCACAGATACGCAGTATTTT
>TRBD1|-|TRBV7-9|TRBJ2-3
CASLKGAWTDTQYF
TGTGCCAGCTTAAAGGGGGCATGGACAGATACGCAGTATTTT
>-|few|TRBV7-2|TRBJ1-2
CASSSKGTYFYGYTF
TGTGCCAGCAGCTCAAAGGGGACTTATTTTTATGGCTACACCTTC
>TRBD2|many|TRBV9|TRBJ2-2
CASSVVAGGLTGELFF
TGTGCCAGCAGCGTAGTCGCGGGGGGCCTCACGGGGGAGCTGTTTTTT
>-|few|TRBV4-3|TRBJ1-4
CASSLEMGMVNEKLFF
TGCGCCAGCAGCCTTGAGATGGGGATGGTCAATGAAAAACTGTTTTTT
>TRBD2|few|TRBV15|TRBJ2-1
CATSRVGGGASYNEQFF
TGTGCCACCAGCAGAGTGGGCGGGGGGGCCTCTTACAATGAGCAGTTCTTC
>-|few|TRBV6-4|TRBJ2-3
CASSELASSDTQYF
TGTGCCAGCAGTGAGTTAGCATCTTCAGATACGCAGTATTTT
>-|-|TRBV4-2|TRBJ1-4
CASSQPNLRGNEKLFF
TGTGCCAGCAGCCAACCAAACCTCCGGGGGAATGAAAAACTGTTTTTT
>TRBD1|-|TRBV29-1|TRBJ2-3
CSAPTGSDTQYF
TGCAGCGCCCCGACAGGGTCAGATACGCAGTATTTT
>TRBD1|many|TRBV7-8|TRBJ1-5
CASSPRAGTGNNQPQHF
TGTGCCAGCAGCCCCAGAGCCGGGACAGGGAATAATCAGCCCCAGCATTTT
>-|many|TRBV11-3|TRBJ2-5
CASSRTDVETQYF
TGTGCCAGCAGCCGTACGGACGTAGAGACCCAGTACTTC
>-|medium-sized|TRBV7-2|TRBJ2-3
CATKGTASTDTQYF
TGTGCCACAAAGGGGACTGCTAGCACAGATACGCAGTATTTT
>-|-|TRBV9|TRBJ2-3
CASSVGLNTDTQYF
TGTGCCAGCAGCGTGGGTTTAAACACAGATACGCAGTATTTT
>-|-|TRBV12-3/TRBV12-4|TRBJ1-5
CASSSDAIQPQHF
TGTGCCAGCAGTTCGGACGCAATCCAGCCCCAGCATTTT
>TRBD1|-|TRBV11-3|TRBJ2-3
CASSFDRGTDTQYF
TGTGCCAGCAGCTTCGACAGGGGTACAGATACGCAGTATTTT
>-|many|TRBV7-6|TRBJ1-1
CASSSDSNTEAFF
TGTGCCAGCAGCTCCGACTCGAACACTGAAGCTTTCTTT
>TRBD1|few|TRBV4-3|TRBJ1-1
CASSQDRVAGGAFF
TGCGCCAGCAGCCAAGATCGTGTGGCAGGGGGAGCTTTCTTT
>TRBD2|few|TRBV14|TRBJ2-1
CASSQNRGGGNEQFF
TGTGCCAGCAGCCAGAATCGCGGGGGGGGCAATGAGCAGTTCTTC
>TRBD1|-|TRBV27|TRBJ1-2
CASSSTGVAGYTF
TGTGCCAGCAGTTCCACAGGGGTGGCTGGCTACACCTTC
>-|many|TRBV11-2|TRBJ2-2
CASSSTRGATGELFF
TGTGCCAGCAGCTCGACCCGGGGGGCTACCGGGGAGCTGTTTTTT
>TRBD1|many|TRBV5-4|TRBJ1-1
CATRTGGGRITEAFF
TGTGCCACAAGGACAGGGGGGGGGAGAATTACTGAAGCTTTCTTT
>-|few|TRBV7-6|TRBJ2-5
CASSSGLSQETQYF
TGTGCCAGCAGCTCGGGATTATCGCAAGAGACCCAGTACTTC
>-|-|TRBV27|TRBJ1-4
CASSLNPGTANEKLFF
TGTGCCAGCAGTCTAAACCCCGGGACGGCGAATGAAAAACTGTTTTTT
>-|many|TRBV10-2|TRBJ1-5
CASSGRENQPQHF
TGCGCCAGCAGCGGACGGGAAAATCAGCCCCAGCATTTT
>-|many|TRBV20-1|TRBJ2-1
CSARDRAGATGEQFF
TGCAGTGCTAGAGATCGGGCGGGGGCCACAGGTGAGCAGTTCTTC
>-|many|TRBV2|TRBJ2-5
CASIRGGPVVQETQYF
TGTGCCAGCATAAGGGGGGGGCCGGTAGTCCAAGAGACCCAGTACTTC
>-|-|TRBV27|TRBJ2-2
CASSLFVNMNTGELFF
TGTGCCAGCAGTTTATTTGTGAATATGAACACCGGGGAGCTGTTTTTT
>-|many|TRBV29-1|TRBJ2-5
CSAHAARETQYF
TGCAGCGCGCATGCGGCGAGAGAGACCCAGTACTTC
>TRBD1|few|TRBV25-1|TRBJ1-6
CASSPPGGIWSPLHF
TGTGCCAGCAGTCCCCCAGGGGGCATCTGGTCACCCCTCCACTTT
>-|many|TRBV7-8|TRBJ1-2
CASSPVQAAFYGYTF
TGTGCCAGCAGCCCTGTGCAGGCCGCCTTCTATGGCTACACCTTC
>-|few|TRBV6-1|TRBJ2-2
CAILTGANTGELFF
TGTGCCATTCTGACAGGCGCGAACACCGGGGAGCTGTTTTTT
>TRBD1|-|TRBV6-5|TRBJ2-1
CASSYEGQGRGHEQFF
TGTGCCAGCAGTTATGAAGGACAGGGGCGGGGGCATGAGCAGTTCTTC
>-|few|TRBV12-5|TRBJ2-7
CASGLPQVPYEQYF
TGTGCTAGTGGTTTGCCCCAGGTTCCCTACGAGCAGTACTTC
>-|-|TRBV20-1|TRBJ2-7
CSALRDGSYEQYF
TGCAGTGCTCTCCGGGACGGATCCTACGAGCAGTACTTC
>-|many|TRBV5-5|TRBJ1-5
CASSFQSGQPQHF
TGTGCCAGCAGCTTCCAGTCAGGCCAGCCCCAGCATTTT
>-|many|TRBV12-3/TRBV12-4|TRBJ2-1
CASKNPGDHEQFF
TGTGCCAGCAAAAACCCCGGGGACCATGAGCAGTTCTTC
>-|once|TRBV3-1|TRBJ2-4
CASSQGEAKNIQHF
TGTGCCAGCAGCCAAGGGGAGGCCAAAAACATTCAGCACTTC
>-|few|TRBV30|TRBJ1-1
CARTRAANTEAFF
TGTGCCCGAACTCGCGCAGCGAACACTGAAGCTTTCTTT
>TRBD1|many|TRBV18|TRBJ2-5
CASSPGTEEETQYF
TGTGCCAGCTCACCAGGGACAGAAGAAGAGACCCAGTACTTC
>TRBD2|many|TRBV12-3/TRBV12-4|TRBJ2-3
CASSRTSGNTDTQYF
TGTGCCAGCAGCCGGACTAGCGGCAACACAGATACGCAGTATTTT
>TRBD1|-|TRBV7-2|TRBJ1-2
CASSTGQGQGYTF
TGTGCCAGCAGCACGGGACAGGGGCAAGGCTACACCTTC
>TRBD2|-|TRBV9|TRBJ2-2
CASSLGAGGRNTGEQFF
TGTGCCAGCAGCCTTGGAGCGGGGGGGCGAAACACCGGGGAGCAGTTTTTT
>-|few|TRBV18|TRBJ2-1
CASSPPGRGNYNEQFF
TGTGCCAGCTCACCACCGGGGCGAGGGAACTACAATGAGCAGTTCTTC
>-|many|TRBV5-6|TRBJ1-6
CASSLPQGWSSSPLHF
TGTGCCAGCAGCTTGCCCCAGGGCTGGAGTAGTTCACCCCTCCACTTT
>TRBD2|many|TRBV2|TRBJ2-5
CASSGTSGGTARTQYF
TGTGCCAGCAGTGGGACTAGCGGGGGGACCGCGAGGACCCAGTACTTC
>-|-|TRBV19|TRBJ2-6
CASSIAGAGANVLTF
TGTGCCAGTAGTATAGCAGGCGCTGGGGCCAACGTCCTGACTTTC